This is a list of T cell receptor beta chains from one sample in a study of shared clonotypes between healthy human individuals. This table comes from immunoSEQ multiplex PCR, and its TCRdb copy is limited to in-frame clones, with some not included. The data hold roughly 2,000,000 clones, with about 95% observed a single time. Sequences were obtained from naive CD8+ T cells sorted from blood. These TCRs come from a man younger than 35 in good health. Each CDR3 is given with its conserved first and last residue. The order of the fields is V gene, D gene, J gene, clone size, CDR3 DNA, CDR3 protein. The D gene is left open where the match is weak. The size entry is marked missing in some rows and otherwise reads once, few, many or a size class.

TRBV6-6	TRBD2	TRBJ2-7	.	TGTGCCAGCATAGCGGGAGGAATGTCCTACGAGCAGTACTTC	CASIAGGMSYEQYF
TRBV5-4	TRBD1	TRBJ2-5	.	TGTGCCAGCAGCCTACAGGGGGCGCTGGAGACCCAGTACTTC	CASSLQGALETQYF
TRBV27	.	TRBJ2-7	few	TGTGCCAGCAGGGACCGACCCTACGAGCAGTACTTC	CASRDRPYEQYF
TRBV4-1	TRBD1	TRBJ2-5	.	TGCGCCAGCAGCCAACGACAGGGTCAAGAGACCCAGTACTTC	CASSQRQGQETQYF
TRBV9	.	TRBJ1-4	.	TGTGCCAGCAGCGGTGGGGGAGCAGTAAATGAAAAACTGTTTTTT	CASSGGGAVNEKLFF
TRBV27	TRBD2	TRBJ2-1	.	TGTGCCAGCAGTTTGGGACTAGCGGGGAACGAGCAGTTCTTC	CASSLGLAGNEQFF
TRBV19	TRBD2	TRBJ2-1	.	TGTGCCAGTAGTATTGAGACTAGCGGGTGGTACAATGAGCAGTTCTTC	CASSIETSGWYNEQFF
TRBV5-6	.	TRBJ2-2	.	TGTGCCAGCAGCTTGTCCAGGGGGAACACCGGGGAGCTGTTTTTT	CASSLSRGNTGELFF
TRBV25-1	TRBD1	TRBJ2-1	once	TGTGCCAGCAGTGCGGGACAGTACAATGAGCAGTTCTTC	CASSAGQYNEQFF
TRBV27	TRBD1	TRBJ2-1	.	TGTGCCAGCGACTCTCGACAGGGCTCCTACAATGAGCAGTTCTTC	CASDSRQGSYNEQFF
TRBV7-6	.	TRBJ2-2	.	TGTGCCAGCAGCCCCCGGCGGGTCGGGTGGGCCGGGGAGCTGTTTTTT	CASSPRRVGWAGELFF
TRBV27	.	TRBJ1-1	.	TGTGCCAGCAGGCGAGGCCCCTCAGAAGCTTTCTTT	CASRRGPSEAFF
TRBV27	TRBD2	TRBJ2-7	.	TGTGCCAGCAGTCCCGGACCCACATCCGGGACTAGCGGGTACGAGCAGTACTTC	CASSPGPTSGTSGYEQYF